The present entry profiles one T cell receptor beta chain with its context. Its antigen is not yet known. No per-base quality is available; no much larger clone lies one base away. The data are from a study of T cells in Graves' hyperthyroidism and ophthalmopathy (dated by TCRdb to 2018 to 2020). Some background on the complete study: Peripheral blood was sampled at the time of initial diagnosis, prior to any treatment. A discovery cohort of fewer than 110 patients, about 40 with Graves' ophthalmopathy and approximately 57 with stable Graves' hyperthyroidism, was used to find distinguishing TCR V-J signatures. Whether ophthalmopathy could be predicted prospectively was tested in an independent validation cohort made up of under 20 hyperthyroidism patients plus 17 patients who later progressed to ophthalmopathy. The 75 to 100 discovery patients were randomly split 7:3 into training and test sets. In six Graves' hyperthyroidism patients, the study also compared T-cell repertoires from thyroid tissue with T-cell repertoires from blood. After sampling, hyperthyroidism patients received methimazole starting at 30 mg daily, and ophthalmopathy patients received high-dose intravenous methylprednisolone. The paper reports TCR Vbeta CDR3 sequencing of more than 120 peripheral blood samples: approximately 41 ophthalmopathy, roughly 74 hyperthyroidism and roughly 17 progressor patients.

General findings and caveats noted by the study authors: In cross-validation, a model built on a 13 V-J signature told ophthalmopathy apart from stable hyperthyroidism with under 90% sensitivity and about 81% specificity, and in testing the same model reached 80%/75%. Most expanded thyroid clonotypes (frequency above 0.001) were also found in blood, which suggests that blood repertoires may mirror thyroid immune responses. During validation, the model predicted progression to ophthalmopathy a median of approximately 6 months ahead of onset, with almost 71% sensitivity and 72% to 85% specificity. Sample size was not statistically predetermined, and investigators were not blinded to group allocation.

TCR beta CDR3 regions were amplified from RNA transcripts. For the first round of RT-PCR on the TCR CDR3, the HTBI primer set was used together with the Qiagen OneStep RT-PCR kit. The libraries were constructed in a second round of multiplex PCR and then size-selected and purified. Sequencing of the libraries was done on an Illumina HiSeq2000 using paired-end 100 bp reads. As for how the authors treated the data: Raw data were processed with SOAPnuke, discarding reads with adapters, uncalled bases, mean Phred below 15, or no exact constant-primer or identifier match. High-quality paired reads were merged with COPE v1.2.5, and unique nucleotide sequences were defined as clonotypes. MiTCR v1.1 was used to align clonotypes to the IMGT TRBV, TRBD and TRBJ reference segments. The analysis was restricted to V-J combinations with a frequency above 0.0001, which together covered roughly 99% of the repertoires. The TCS score was defined as the ratio of F50 (clonal expansion) to E x V (chaos), calculated using BLOSUM62-based TCRdist between CDR3 peptides within each V-J. Welch's t-statistics and random forest reduced roughly 530 V-J features to under 15, which were used in a naive Bayes classifier (R e1071). The public reads were run again by TCRdb, first through fastp at Q25 and then through MiXCR, and only productive beta chains were kept. A single entry per CDR3 protein holds the most common genes and DNA from its merged rows. TCRdb's processing, not the authors' own work, is the source of the V and J calls. This sample lists more than 650,000 distinct CDR3 sequences; 14% were detected once. Roughly a tenth of the sample is taken by the ten largest.

Reading the germline V gene gives CDR1 SGHTA and CDR2 FQGNSA. The CDR3 measures 15 amino acids from cysteine to phenylalanine. Kept here is only the CDR3 DNA, which spans 45 bases and is read in frame from base 1. Deletion took 2 bases off V and 0 bases off J, with a span of 8 bases between the germline ends. Stable Graves' hyperthyroidism was defined as the absence of progression to ophthalmopathy over 18 months of follow-up. Hyperthyroidism patients were newly diagnosed, had a disease duration of under 2 months, and were aged 18 to 65 years. Any patient with an uncontrolled infection, another autoimmune disease, pregnancy or lactation was excluded. Diagnoses were based on clinical symptoms, serum thyroxine and TRAb, thyroid ultrasound and orbital computed tomography. PBMCs were isolated from 10 ml of fresh peripheral blood by Ficoll-Paque density gradient centrifugation. Total RNA was extracted using Trizol reagent, and RNA quality was assessed on an Agilent 2100 Bioanalyzer.

The specimen was blood. Recombination connected TRBV7-2 to TRBJ2-1; no confident D gene assignment can be made. The sequence came from a woman aged 18-30 years with Graves' hyperthyroidism. The sequence in DNA is TGTGCCAGCAGCTTACAGGTTTACTCCTACAATGAGCAGTTCTTC. Its translation reads: CASSLQVYSYNEQFF.